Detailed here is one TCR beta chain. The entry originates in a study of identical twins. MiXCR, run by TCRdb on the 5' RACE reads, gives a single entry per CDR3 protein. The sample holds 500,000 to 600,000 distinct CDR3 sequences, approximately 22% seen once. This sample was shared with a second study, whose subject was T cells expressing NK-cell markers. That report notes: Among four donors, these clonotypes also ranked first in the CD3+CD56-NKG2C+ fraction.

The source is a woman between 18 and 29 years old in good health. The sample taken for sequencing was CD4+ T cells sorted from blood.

CDR3 region: CSVGGDRADGYTF. CDR3 DNA: TGCAGCGTTGGGGGGGACAGGGCAGATGGCTACACCTTC. This chain links TRBV29-1 with TRBJ1-2; 9 bases align to TRBD1. The V segment lost 4 bases and the J segment 6 bases; nucleotides outside the gene matches: 6. The CDR3 loop spans 13 amino acids. The germline gives CDR1 SQVTM, CDR2 ANQGSEA.